This TCR beta chain was recovered during a study of T-cell reconstitution after alpha-beta-depleted transplantation in children. Study-level points and caveats: Newly made T cells mostly supplied T-cell counts and diversity one year after transplant.

TCRbeta library preparation incorporated unique molecular identifiers. TCRdb re-called the PCR reads through MiXCR, storing one row per CDR3 protein. The sample has around 700,000 distinct CDR3 sequences, under 15% seen once. The sample holds many counts of this clonotype. Its antigen is not known. J lost 1 base, V lost 2 bases, and 15 bases had no gene match. CDR3 length: 19 amino acids. The germline V gene has CDR1 SGHVS and CDR2 FQNEAQ. This sample comprised PBMCs, obtained before TCRalphabeta/CD19-depleted stem cell transplant. The origin of this receptor is a girl aged 2 to 10 with congenital amegakaryocytic thrombocytopenia, due to receive a stem cell transplant. The rearrangement joins TRBV7-8 to TRBJ2-3; 7 positions match TRBD2. Here the CDR3 DNA reads TGTGCCAGCAGCTTAAGAACTAGCGCTACCCTAATTGGCACAGATACGCAGTATTTT. It translates to CASSLRTSATLIGTDTQYF.